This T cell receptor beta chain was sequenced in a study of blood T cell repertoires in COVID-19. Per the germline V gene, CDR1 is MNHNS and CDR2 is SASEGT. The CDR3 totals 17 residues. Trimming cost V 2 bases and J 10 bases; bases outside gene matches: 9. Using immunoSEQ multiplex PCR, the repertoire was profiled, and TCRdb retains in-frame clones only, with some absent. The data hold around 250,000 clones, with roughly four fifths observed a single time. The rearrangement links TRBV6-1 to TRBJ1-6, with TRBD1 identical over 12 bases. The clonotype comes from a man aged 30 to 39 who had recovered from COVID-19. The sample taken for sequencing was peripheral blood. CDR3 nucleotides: TGTGCCAGCAGTGAACGCCGGGACAGGGGGCCTTGGTCACCCCTCCACTTT. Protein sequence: CASSERRDRGPWSPLHF.